The 17 T cell receptor beta chains below come from one sample, sequenced in a study of CD4 T cells in relation to SARS-CoV-2 and coronaviruses. The table came from immunoSEQ multiplex PCR; TCRdb's copy has only in-frame clones and leaves some out. The table has around 22,000 clones, around 80% seen once. Before the COVID-19 pandemic, during about 2010-2018, CD4+ T cells were taken from unexposed donors. Isolation of CD4+ T cells took place after about 10 days in culture. Their antigens are not known. The sequenced sample was CD4+ T cells from PBMCs, cultured in vitro. All receptors come from a human donor in good health.

V usage is TRBV15 and J usage is TRBJ2-5; D is uncertain. The V end was cut by 0 bases, the J end by 5 bases, with 10 bases between. Germline V CDR1 and CDR2: LNHNV, YYDKDF (reference sequence). This CDR3 region has 14 residues. CDR3 in DNA: TGTGCCACCAGCAGAGATCCAGCCCAGGAGACCCAGTACTTC. Protein: CATSRDPAQETQYF.

The chain recombines TRBV25-1 with TRBJ2-7; the D gene is possibly TRBD1 (5 bases). V lost 7 bases and J 2 bases, leaving 18 bases between the germline ends. From germline, CDR1 is MGHDK and CDR2 SYGVNS. The CDR3 is made up of 15 amino acids. The CDR3 sequence is CASNDPRQGTYEQYF. The CDR3 DNA sequence: TGTGCCAGCAATGACCCAAGGCAGGGAACCTACGAGCAGTACTTC.

The rearrangement joins TRBV19 to TRBJ1-6; D not resolved. Per germline, CDR1 LNHDA and CDR2 SQIVND (reference sequence). CDR3 length: 14 amino acids. V shed 3 bases and J shed 10 bases, with 13 bases lying between them. The CDR3 is CASSIEGMESPLHF. The CDR3 bases are TGTGCCAGTAGTATCGAGGGTATGGAGTCACCCCTCCACTTT.

This rearrangement joins TRBV5-4 to TRBJ2-1; the D call may be TRBD1 or TRBD2 (5 bases each). The CDR3 contains 16 residues. Germline CDR1 and CDR2: SGHNT and YYREEE (reference sequence). V lost 6 bases and J lost 0, with 16 bases in between. CDR3 DNA: TGTGCCAGCATGGTAAGGGGACCAAACTCCTACAATGAGCAGTTCTTC. Its translation is CASMVRGPNSYNEQFF.

V usage is TRBV19 and J usage is TRBJ2-1, with D possibly being TRBD2 (6 bases). This CDR3 region has 15 residues. Trimming took off 2 bases at V and 7 bases at J, with 15 bases between the two ends. The germline CDR1 and CDR2 sequences are LNHDA and SQIVND (reference sequence). Here the CDR3 DNA reads TGTGCCAGTAGTATATTCGGGAGTACGGTAAATGAGCAGTTCTTC. Its translation is CASSIFGSTVNEQFF.

The gene calls are TRBV5-1 and TRBJ2-3; TRBD1 agrees at 7 bases. Germline loops: CDR1 SGHRS, CDR2 YFSETQ. The CDR3 has 17 amino acids. J was trimmed by 0 bases and V by 4 bases; bases with no gene match: 11. The CDR3 protein is CASSLQNRGLSTDTQYF. Written as DNA, the CDR3 is TGCGCCAGCAGCCTACAAAACAGGGGATTGAGCACAGATACGCAGTATTTT.

This chain's CDR3 is CASSLPGNQPQHF. The CDR3 nucleotides read TGTGCCAGCAGTTTACCCGGGAATCAGCCCCAGCATTTT. The genes are TRBV28 and TRBJ1-5; D not certain. Looked up from germline, CDR1 is MDHEN and CDR2 is SYDVKM. This CDR3 region has 13 residues. V dropped 2 bases and J dropped 4 bases, with 6 bases sitting between them.

This clone appeared a single time. J is TRBJ2-1 and V is TRBV19; D perhaps matches TRBD2 (5 bases). V was pared by 6 bases and J by 2 bases, with 14 bases between. Germline CDR1 is LNHDA and CDR2 is SQIVND (reference sequence). The CDR3 sequence is 15 residues long. DNA of the CDR3: TGTGCCAGTAGAGGTCTAGCTGACACCTACAATGAGCAGTTCTTC. Translation: CASRGLADTYNEQFF.

This clone was seen a few times. The chain uses TRBV3-1 (or the pseudogene TRBV3-2) and TRBJ2-7; TRBD2 matches at 8 bases. Germline loops: CDR1 LGHDT, CDR2 YNNKEL (reference sequence). The V gene end was trimmed by 0 bases and the J gene end by 4 bases; junction bases not matched to a gene: 8. The CDR3 covers 16 residues. Here the CDR3 reads CASSQDLSGRMYEQYF. CDR3 DNA: TGTGCCAGCAGCCAAGATCTAAGCGGGAGAATGTACGAGCAGTACTTC.

The chain uses TRBV5-1 and TRBJ2-1; the match to TRBD1 covers 10 bases. CDR1 is SGHRS, CDR2 YFSETQ, per germline. After removal of 0 bases from V and 8 bases from J, the junction contained 8 bases not matched to a gene. CDR3 length equals 16 residues. CDR3 sequence reads: CASSLGVGQGQDEQFF. The CDR3 nucleotides are TGCGCCAGCAGCTTGGGAGTGGGACAGGGGCAGGATGAGCAGTTCTTC.

J is TRBJ2-1 and V is TRBV5-1; possibly TRBD2 for D (6 bases). V was clipped by 3 bases and J by 6 bases, with 13 bases between them. In germline, CDR1 is SGHRS, CDR2 YFSETQ. The CDR3 consists of 14 residues. CDR3 bases: TGCGCCAGCAGCTACGAGGGAGCGGGCAATGAGCAGTTCTTC. Encoded protein: CASSYEGAGNEQFF. The full variable domain, completed using reference TRBV5-1 and TRBJ2-1, is KAGVTQTPRYLIKTRGQQVTLSCSPISGHRSVSWYQQTPGQGLQFLFEYFSETQRNKGNFPGRFSGRQFSNSRSEMNVSTLELGDSALYLCASSYEGAGNEQFFGPGTRLTVL.

The chain combines TRBV6-2 or TRBV6-3 with TRBJ1-5, with D uncertain. V gave up 3 bases and J gave up 7 bases, with 16 bases separating them. Germline CDR1 is MNHEY and CDR2 is SVGEGT. The CDR3 spans 15 residues. This CDR3 is CASSYTTRLWQPQHF. CDR3 DNA sequence: TGTGCCAGCAGTTATACCACTAGACTTTGGCAGCCCCAGCATTTT.

In this sample, this clone turned up once. The rearrangement links TRBV6-1 to TRBJ1-2; 8 bases match TRBD1. Germline assignment: CDR1 MNHNS and CDR2 SASEGT. With 2 bases clipped from V and 1 base from J, the junction kept 9 bases outside the gene matches. The CDR3 extends over 17 amino acids. DNA of the CDR3: TGTGCCAGCAGTGAACGGACTGGAGACAGGGGTAACTATGGCTACACCTTC. Its protein product is CASSERTGDRGNYGYTF.

This chain connects TRBV2 to TRBJ1-1, with a tentative D call TRBD1 (6 bases). This CDR3 comprises 16 residues. V lost 2 bases and J 1 base, leaving 14 bases between the germline ends. The germline CDR1 and CDR2 sequences are SNHLY and FYNNEI. DNA of the CDR3: TGTGCCAGCAGTGAACTCGAGGACAGACCGAACACTGAAGCTTTCTTT. As protein: CASSELEDRPNTEAFF.

The chain uses TRBV20-1 and TRBJ1-1, with TRBD1 identical over 7 bases. Germline CDR1 is DFQATT and CDR2 is SNEGSKA (reference sequence). CDR3 length: 14 residues. The V and J ends lost 3 bases and 5 bases, in that order; junction bases with no gene match: 9. CDR3 region: CSASRSGGLTEAFF. CDR3 nucleotides: TGCAGTGCTAGTAGGTCAGGGGGTCTTACTGAAGCTTTCTTT.

The chain joins TRBV5-1 to TRBJ2-3, with TRBD1 matching over 9 bases. The V gene end was trimmed by 4 bases and the J gene end by 4 bases; junction bases not matched to a gene: 7. This CDR3 has 15 amino acids. Per germline, CDR1 SGHRS and CDR2 YFSETQ. The CDR3 DNA is TGCGCCAGCAGCCTCGGACAGGGGAGCGCAGATACGCAGTATTTT. Amino acids: CASSLGQGSADTQYF. Combining the CDR3 with reference TRBV5-1 and TRBJ2-3 gives the whole variable domain KAGVTQTPRYLIKTRGQQVTLSCSPISGHRSVSWYQQTPGQGLQFLFEYFSETQRNKGNFPGRFSGRQFSNSRSEMNVSTLELGDSALYLCASSLGQGSADTQYFGPGTRLTVL.

This chain uses TRBV19 with TRBJ1-2; D is possibly TRBD1 (6 bases). V shed 3 bases and J shed 0 bases, with 11 bases lying between them. This CDR3 has 15 amino acids. Germline values: CDR1 LNHDA, CDR2 SQIVND (reference sequence). The CDR3 nucleotides read TGTGCCAGTAGTATTTTGGGGGCCACTAACTATGGCTACACCTTC. Translating gives CASSILGATNYGYTF.